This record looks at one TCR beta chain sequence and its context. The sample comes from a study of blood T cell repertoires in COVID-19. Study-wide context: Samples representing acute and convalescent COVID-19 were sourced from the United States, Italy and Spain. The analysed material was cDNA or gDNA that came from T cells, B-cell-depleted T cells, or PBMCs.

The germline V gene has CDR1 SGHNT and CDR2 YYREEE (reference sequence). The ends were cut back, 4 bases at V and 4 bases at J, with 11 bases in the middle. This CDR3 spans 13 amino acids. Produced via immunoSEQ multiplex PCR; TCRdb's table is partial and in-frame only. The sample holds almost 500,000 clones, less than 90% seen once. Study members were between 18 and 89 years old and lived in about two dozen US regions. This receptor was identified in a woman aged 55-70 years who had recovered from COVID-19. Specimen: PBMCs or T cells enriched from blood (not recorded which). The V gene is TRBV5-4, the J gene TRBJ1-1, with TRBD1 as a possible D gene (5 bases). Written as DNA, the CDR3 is TGTGCCAGCAGCGGCGGGACCAGCACTGAAGCTTTCTTT. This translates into CASSGGTSTEAFF. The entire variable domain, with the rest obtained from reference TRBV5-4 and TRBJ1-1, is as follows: ETGVTQSPTHLIKTRGQQVTLRCSSQSGHNTVSWYQQALGQGPQFIFQYYREEENGRGNFPPRFSGLQFPNYSSELNVNALELDDSALYLCASSGGTSTEAFFGQGTRLTVV.